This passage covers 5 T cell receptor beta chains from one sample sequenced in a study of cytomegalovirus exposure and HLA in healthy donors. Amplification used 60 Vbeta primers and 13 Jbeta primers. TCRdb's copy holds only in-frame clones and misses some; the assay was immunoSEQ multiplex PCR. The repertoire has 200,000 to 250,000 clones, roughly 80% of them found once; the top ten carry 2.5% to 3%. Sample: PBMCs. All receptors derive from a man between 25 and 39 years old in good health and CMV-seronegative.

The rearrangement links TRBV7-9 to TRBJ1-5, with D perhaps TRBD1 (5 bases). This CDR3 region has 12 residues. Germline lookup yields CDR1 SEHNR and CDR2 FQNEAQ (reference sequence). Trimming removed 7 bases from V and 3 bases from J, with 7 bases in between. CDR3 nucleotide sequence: TGTGCCAGCACCAGGGCCAATCAGCCCCAGCATTTT. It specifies CASTRANQPQHF. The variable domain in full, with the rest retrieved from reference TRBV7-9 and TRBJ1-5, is DTGVSQNPRHKITKRGQNVTFRCDPISEHNRLYWYRQTLGQGPEFLTYFQNEAQLEKSRLLSDRFSAERPKGSFSTLEIQRTEQGDSAMYLCASTRANQPQHFGDGTRLSIL.

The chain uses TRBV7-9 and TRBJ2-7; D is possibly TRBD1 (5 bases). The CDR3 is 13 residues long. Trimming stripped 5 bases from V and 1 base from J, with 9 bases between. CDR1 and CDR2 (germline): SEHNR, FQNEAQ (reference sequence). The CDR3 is CASSPDRSYEQYF. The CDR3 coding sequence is TGTGCCAGCAGCCCCGACAGATCCTACGAGCAGTACTTC.

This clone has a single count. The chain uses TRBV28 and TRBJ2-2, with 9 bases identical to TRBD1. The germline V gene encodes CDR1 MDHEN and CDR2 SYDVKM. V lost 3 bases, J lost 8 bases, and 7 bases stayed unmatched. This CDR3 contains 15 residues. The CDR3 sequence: CASSFAQGARGELFF. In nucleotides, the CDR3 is TGTGCCAGCAGTTTCGCACAGGGGGCAAGAGGGGAGCTGTTTTTT.

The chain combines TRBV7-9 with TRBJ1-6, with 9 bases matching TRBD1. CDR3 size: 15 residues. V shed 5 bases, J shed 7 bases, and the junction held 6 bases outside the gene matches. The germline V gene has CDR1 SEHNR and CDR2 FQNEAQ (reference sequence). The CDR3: CASSPGQGRNSPLHF. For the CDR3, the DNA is TGTGCCAGCAGCCCAGGACAGGGGCGGAATTCACCCCTCCACTTT. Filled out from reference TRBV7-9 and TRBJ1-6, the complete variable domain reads DTGVSQNPRHKITKRGQNVTFRCDPISEHNRLYWYRQTLGQGPEFLTYFQNEAQLEKSRLLSDRFSAERPKGSFSTLEIQRTEQGDSAMYLCASSPGQGRNSPLHFGNGTRLTVT.

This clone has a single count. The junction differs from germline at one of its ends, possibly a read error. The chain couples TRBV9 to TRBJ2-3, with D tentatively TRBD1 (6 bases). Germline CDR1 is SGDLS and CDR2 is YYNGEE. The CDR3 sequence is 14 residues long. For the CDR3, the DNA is TGTGCCAGCAGCCTATGGACAGAAGAGGGCGCGTTAGATTTT. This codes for CASSLWTEEGALDF.